The 9 T cell receptor beta chains below come from one sample, sequenced in a study of cytomegalovirus exposure and HLA in healthy donors. PCR employed 60 Vbeta and 13 Jbeta primers. Sequencing was performed with immunoSEQ multiplex PCR; in TCRdb, only in-frame clones are kept and a portion is missing. The table records tens of thousands of clones, around 90% of them present only once. Sequenced sample: PBMCs. These receptors originate from a man aged 18 to 29 in good health and CMV-seronegative.

V usage is TRBV11-3 and J usage is TRBJ2-3, with unresolved D. CDR1 and CDR2 (germline): SGHNT, YENEEA. The CDR3 runs 13 residues. Trimming took off 2 bases at V and 4 bases at J, with 7 bases between the two ends. The DNA for the CDR3 is TGTGCCAGCAGCTTACTATCGGCAGATACGCAGTATTTT. It is translated as CASSLLSADTQYF.

The chain has TRBV7-9 and TRBJ2-7, with D perhaps TRBD2 (5 bases). The CDR3 sequence is 11 residues long. The germline V and J ends were trimmed by 3 bases and 5 bases, with 5 bases remaining between them. Germline values: CDR1 SEHNR, CDR2 FQNEAQ (reference sequence). CDR3 coding DNA: TGTGCCAGCAGCTTCGGGGACGAGCAGTACTTC. Its translation is CASSFGDEQYF.

This clone has only one observation. In DNA form, the CDR3 reads TGTGCCAGCCGGGACAGCAACTTCTACGAGCAGTACTTC. Its translation is CASRDSNFYEQYF. This chain uses TRBV7-2 with TRBJ2-7, with TRBD1 matching over 7 bases. The CDR3 runs 13 residues. V trimming: 8 bases; J trimming: 3 bases; junction bases outside the gene matches: 7. The germline gives CDR1 SGHTA, CDR2 FQGNSA.

The gene calls are TRBV30 and TRBJ2-5; a weak D match, TRBD2 (5 bases). V lost 0 bases to trimming and J lost 4 bases, with 21 bases between them. CDR3 length equals 17 residues. Germline V gene data show CDR1 as GTSNPN and CDR2 as SVGIG (reference sequence). Written as DNA, the CDR3 is TGTGCCTGGAGTGTATCTTTCAAGGTGGGAGAGGGAGAGACCCAGTACTTC. Translated: CAWSVSFKVGEGETQYF. Full variable domain (outside the CDR3, taken from reference TRBV30 and TRBJ2-5): SQTIHQWPATLVQPVGSPLSLECTVEGTSNPNLYWYRQAAGRGLQLLFYSVGIGQISSEVPQNLSASRPQDRQFILSSKKLLLSDSGFYLCAWSVSFKVGEGETQYFGPGTRLLVL.

This sequence joins TRBV27 and TRBJ1-5; no clear D gene. The CDR3 consists of 13 residues. Germline CDR1 reads MNHEY; CDR2 reads SMNVEV (reference sequence). Trimming took off 5 bases at V and 3 bases at J, with 8 bases between the two ends. CDR3 coding DNA: TGTGCCAGCAGTGGCAGTGACAATCAGCCCCAGCATTTT. Translation: CASSGSDNQPQHF.

The chain is built from TRBV10-3 and TRBJ2-7; a possible D gene is TRBD2 (6 bases). The V end was cut by 6 bases, the J end by 3 bases, with 12 bases between. Per the germline V gene, CDR1 is ENHRY and CDR2 is SYGVKD. The CDR3 runs 13 residues. The CDR3 loop reads CAISGGEGYEQYF. Here the CDR3 DNA reads TGTGCCATCAGCGGGGGAGAAGGCTACGAGCAGTACTTC.

Concerning this clone: This same CDR3 is encoded by further DNA sequences in the sample. This sequence joins TRBV28 and TRBJ2-3, with D possibly TRBD2 on 6 matching bases. CDR3 length: 14 amino acids. Germline CDR1 is MDHEN and CDR2 is SYDVKM. Trimming took 3 bases from V and 4 from J, leaving 11 bases between them. CDR3 loop: CASSFGGSADTQYF. CDR3 in DNA: TGTGCCAGCAGTTTTGGAGGGTCAGCAGATACGCAGTATTTT.

This clone was seen only once. V and J are TRBV28 and TRBJ1-4; D is perhaps TRBD1 (6 bases). V lost 8 bases and J 8 bases, leaving 12 bases between the germline ends. The CDR3 is made up of 12 amino acids. Germline CDR1 reads MDHEN; CDR2 reads SYDVKM. The CDR3 loop is CASSGGGEKLFF. The CDR3 DNA reads TGTGCCAGCTCGGGAGGGGGGGAAAAACTGTTTTTT.

The chain links TRBV6-1 to TRBJ1-1; 7 nucleotides align to TRBD1. Germline-derived CDR1 and CDR2 are MNHNS and SASEGT. V lost 6 bases, J lost 1 base, and 8 bases stayed unmatched. The CDR3 spans 15 residues. The CDR3 is CASSVWTGSNTEAFF. In nucleotides, the CDR3 is TGTGCCAGCAGCGTCTGGACAGGATCGAACACTGAAGCTTTCTTT.